This T cell receptor (beta chain) was identified during a study of OX40 agonist ivuxolimab in advanced cancers. Looking at the study overall: The mean age was 60 years, ranging from about 23 to 85, with 80% to 85% of participants male.

This clone was detected only a few times. Its matching antigen is unknown. This table comes from immunoSEQ multiplex PCR, and its TCRdb copy is limited to in-frame clones, with some not included. The sample holds about 60,000 clones; approximately 93% are singletons and the top ten take more than 15%. Broader study findings: Among the lowest levels of clonal expansion were found in partial responders at 0.1-3.0 mg/kg.

The CDR3 sequence is 13 residues long. CDR1 is SNHLY, CDR2 FYNNEI, per germline. V was cut by 3 bases and J by 5 bases, with 8 bases left in between. Sequences were derived from CD4+ or CD8+ T cells sorted from blood, sampled in a trial of the OX40 agonist ivuxolimab. This TCR derives from an adult with an advanced solid tumor such as melanoma, head and neck, liver or kidney cancer. This chain uses TRBV2 with TRBJ1-5; tentatively, D is TRBD1 (5 bases). The CDR3 spells CASSDRAYQPQHF. CDR3 in DNA: TGTGCCAGCAGTGACAGGGCTTATCAGCCCCAGCATTTT.